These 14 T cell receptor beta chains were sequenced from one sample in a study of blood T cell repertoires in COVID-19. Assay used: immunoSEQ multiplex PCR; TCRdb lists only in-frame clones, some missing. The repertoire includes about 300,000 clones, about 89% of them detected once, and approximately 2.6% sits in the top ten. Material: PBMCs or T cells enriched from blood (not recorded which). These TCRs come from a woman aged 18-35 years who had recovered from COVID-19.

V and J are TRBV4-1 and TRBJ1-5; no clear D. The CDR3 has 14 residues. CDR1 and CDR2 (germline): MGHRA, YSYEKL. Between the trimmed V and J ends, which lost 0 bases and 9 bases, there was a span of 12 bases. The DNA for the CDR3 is TGCGCCAGCAGCCAAGACAGGTCCCCTCGGCCCCAGCATTTT. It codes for CASSQDRSPRPQHF.

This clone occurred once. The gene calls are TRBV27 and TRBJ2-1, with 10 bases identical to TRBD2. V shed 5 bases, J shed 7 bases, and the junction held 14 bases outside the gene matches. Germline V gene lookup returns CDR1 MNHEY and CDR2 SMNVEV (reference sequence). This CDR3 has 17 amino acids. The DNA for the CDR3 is TGTGCCAGCAGTCAAGGCTTAAGCGGGAGGGAGGGGAATGAGCAGTTCTTC. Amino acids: CASSQGLSGREGNEQFF.

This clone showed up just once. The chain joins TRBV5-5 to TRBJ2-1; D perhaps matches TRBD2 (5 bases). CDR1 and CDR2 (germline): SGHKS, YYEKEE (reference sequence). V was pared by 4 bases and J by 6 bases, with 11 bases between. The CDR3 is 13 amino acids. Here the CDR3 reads CASSGVRGNEQFF. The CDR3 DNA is TGTGCCAGCAGCGGTGTCCGGGGCAATGAGCAGTTCTTC. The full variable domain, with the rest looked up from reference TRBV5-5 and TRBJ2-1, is DAGVTQSPTHLIKTRGQQVTLRCSPISGHKSVSWYQQVLGQGPQFIFQYYEKEERGRGNFPDRFSARQFPNYSSELNVNALLLGDSALYLCASSGVRGNEQFFGPGTRLTVL.

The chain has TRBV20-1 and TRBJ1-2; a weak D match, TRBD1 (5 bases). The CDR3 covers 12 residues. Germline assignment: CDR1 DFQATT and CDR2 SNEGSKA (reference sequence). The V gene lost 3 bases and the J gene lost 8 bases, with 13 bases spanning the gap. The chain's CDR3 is CSASSGEGGYTF. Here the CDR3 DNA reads TGCAGTGCTAGTTCGGGGGAAGGCGGCTACACCTTC.

Here the CDR3 DNA reads TGTGCCAGCAGCCCCCCCGGTAGCGGGGGGTTGTCCTACAATGAGCAGTTCTTC. As protein: CASSPPGSGGLSYNEQFF. This chain connects TRBV7-6 to TRBJ2-1, with 10 bases that match TRBD2. The trim removed 5 bases at V and 1 base at J, leaving 11 bases unmatched. CDR3 size: 18 residues. CDR1 and CDR2 from the germline V gene are SGHVS and FNYEAQ.

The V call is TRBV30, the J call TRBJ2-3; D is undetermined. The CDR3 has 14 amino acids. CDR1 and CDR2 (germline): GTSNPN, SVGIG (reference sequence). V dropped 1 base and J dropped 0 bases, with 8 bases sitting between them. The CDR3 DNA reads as TGTGCCTGGAGTGCCCTAATTAGCACAGATACGCAGTATTTT. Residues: CAWSALISTDTQYF.

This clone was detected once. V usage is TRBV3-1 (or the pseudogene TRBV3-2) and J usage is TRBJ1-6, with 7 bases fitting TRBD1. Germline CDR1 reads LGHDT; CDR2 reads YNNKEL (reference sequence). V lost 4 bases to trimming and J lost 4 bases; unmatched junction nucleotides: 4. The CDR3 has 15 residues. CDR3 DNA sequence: TGTGCCAGCAGCCTTGCAGGGGGGTATAATTCACCCCTCCACTTT. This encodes CASSLAGGYNSPLHF.

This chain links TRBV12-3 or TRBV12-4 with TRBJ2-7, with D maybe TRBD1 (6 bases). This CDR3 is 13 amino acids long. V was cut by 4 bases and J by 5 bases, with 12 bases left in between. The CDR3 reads CASSWDIRDEQYF. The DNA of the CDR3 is TGTGCCAGCAGTTGGGACATAAGGGACGAGCAGTACTTC.

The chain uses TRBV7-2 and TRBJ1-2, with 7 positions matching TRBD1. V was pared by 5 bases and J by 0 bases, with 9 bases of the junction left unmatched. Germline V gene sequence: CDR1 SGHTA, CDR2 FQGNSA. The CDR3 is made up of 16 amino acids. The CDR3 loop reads CASSREGQIANYGYTF. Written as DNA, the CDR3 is TGTGCCAGCAGCCGGGAGGGACAGATAGCTAACTATGGCTACACCTTC.

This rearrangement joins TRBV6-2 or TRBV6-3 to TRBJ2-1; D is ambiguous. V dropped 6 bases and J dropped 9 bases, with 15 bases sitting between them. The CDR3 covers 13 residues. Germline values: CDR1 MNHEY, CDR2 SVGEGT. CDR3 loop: CASSPRLVGEQFF. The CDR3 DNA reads TGTGCCAGCAGCCCAAGATTAGTCGGTGAGCAGTTCTTC.

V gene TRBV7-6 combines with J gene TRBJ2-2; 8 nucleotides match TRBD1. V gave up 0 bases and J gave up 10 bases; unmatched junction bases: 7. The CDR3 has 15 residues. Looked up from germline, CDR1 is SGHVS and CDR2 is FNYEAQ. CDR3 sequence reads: CASSLAATGEVELFF. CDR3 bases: TGTGCCAGCAGCTTAGCCGCGACAGGGGAGGTGGAGCTGTTTTTT.

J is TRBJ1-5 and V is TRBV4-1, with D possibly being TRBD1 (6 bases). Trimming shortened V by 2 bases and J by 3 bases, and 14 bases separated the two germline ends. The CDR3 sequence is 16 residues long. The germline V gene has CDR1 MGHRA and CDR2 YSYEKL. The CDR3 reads CASSQLSDRINQPQHF. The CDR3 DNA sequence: TGCGCCAGCAGCCAATTATCCGACAGGATCAATCAGCCCCAGCATTTT.

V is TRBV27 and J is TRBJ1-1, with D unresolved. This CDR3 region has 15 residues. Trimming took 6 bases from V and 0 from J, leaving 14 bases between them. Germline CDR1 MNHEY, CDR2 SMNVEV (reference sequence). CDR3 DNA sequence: TGTGCCAGCAGAAAGAGTGGTACTTTGAACACTGAAGCTTTCTTT. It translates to CASRKSGTLNTEAFF.

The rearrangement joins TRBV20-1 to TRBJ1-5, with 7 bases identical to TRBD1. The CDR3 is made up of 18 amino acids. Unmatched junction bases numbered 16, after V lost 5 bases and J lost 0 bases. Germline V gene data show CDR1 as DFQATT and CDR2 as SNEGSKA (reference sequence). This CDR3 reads CSAGGHRVRGHSNQPQHF. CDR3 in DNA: TGCAGTGCTGGTGGACACCGCGTTAGGGGGCATAGCAATCAGCCCCAGCATTTT.